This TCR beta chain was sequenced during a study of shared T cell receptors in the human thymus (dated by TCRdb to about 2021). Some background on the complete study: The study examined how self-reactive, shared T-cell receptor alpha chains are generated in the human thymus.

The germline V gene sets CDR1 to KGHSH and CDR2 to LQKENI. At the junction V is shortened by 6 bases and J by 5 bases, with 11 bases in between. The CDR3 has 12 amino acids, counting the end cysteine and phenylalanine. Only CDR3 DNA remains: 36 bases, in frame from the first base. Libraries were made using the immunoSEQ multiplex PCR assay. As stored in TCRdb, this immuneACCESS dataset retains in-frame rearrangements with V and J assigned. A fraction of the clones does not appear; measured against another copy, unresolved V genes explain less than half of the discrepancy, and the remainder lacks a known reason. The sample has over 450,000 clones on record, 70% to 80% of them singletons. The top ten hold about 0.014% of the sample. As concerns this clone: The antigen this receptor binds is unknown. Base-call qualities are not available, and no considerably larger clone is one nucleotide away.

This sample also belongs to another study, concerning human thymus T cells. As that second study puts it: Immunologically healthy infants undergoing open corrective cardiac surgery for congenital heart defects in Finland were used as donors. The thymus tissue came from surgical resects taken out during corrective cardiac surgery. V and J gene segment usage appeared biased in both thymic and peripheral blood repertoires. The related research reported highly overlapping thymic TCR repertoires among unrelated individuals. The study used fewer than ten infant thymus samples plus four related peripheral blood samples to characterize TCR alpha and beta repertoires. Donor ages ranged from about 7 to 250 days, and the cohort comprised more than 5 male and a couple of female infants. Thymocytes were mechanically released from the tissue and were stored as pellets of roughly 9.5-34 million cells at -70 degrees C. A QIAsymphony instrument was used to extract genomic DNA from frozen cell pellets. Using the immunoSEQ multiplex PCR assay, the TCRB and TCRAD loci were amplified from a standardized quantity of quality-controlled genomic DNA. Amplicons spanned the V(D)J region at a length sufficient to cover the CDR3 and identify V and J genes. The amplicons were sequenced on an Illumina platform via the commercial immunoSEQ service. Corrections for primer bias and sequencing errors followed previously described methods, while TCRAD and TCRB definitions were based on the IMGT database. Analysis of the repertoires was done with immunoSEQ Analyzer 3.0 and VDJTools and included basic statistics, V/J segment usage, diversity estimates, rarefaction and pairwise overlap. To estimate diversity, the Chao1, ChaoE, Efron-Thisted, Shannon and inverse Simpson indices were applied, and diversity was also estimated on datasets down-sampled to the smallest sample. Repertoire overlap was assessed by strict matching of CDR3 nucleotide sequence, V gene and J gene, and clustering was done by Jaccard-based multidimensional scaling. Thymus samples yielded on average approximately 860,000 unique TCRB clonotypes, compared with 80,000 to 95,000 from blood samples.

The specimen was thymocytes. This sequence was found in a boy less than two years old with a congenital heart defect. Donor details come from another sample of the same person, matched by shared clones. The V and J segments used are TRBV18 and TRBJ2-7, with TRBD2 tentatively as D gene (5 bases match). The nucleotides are TGTGCCAGCTCTCCTTACGGGAACGAGCAGTACTTC. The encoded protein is CASSPYGNEQYF. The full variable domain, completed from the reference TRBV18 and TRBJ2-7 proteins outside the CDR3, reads NAGVMQNPRHLVRRRGQEARLRCSPMKGHSHVYWYRQLPEEGLKFMVYLQKENIIDESGMPKERFSAEFPKEGPSILRIQQVVRGDSAAYFCASSPYGNEQYFGPGTRLTVT.